The entry below describes one T cell receptor (beta chain). This receptor's antigen is unknown. Within one base of it there is no much larger clone, and no base qualities were kept. The data were taken from a study of OX40 agonist ivuxolimab in advanced cancers. Context from the whole study: Ivuxolimab, which targeted the costimulatory receptor OX40 (CD134), was an agonistic, fully human IgG2 monoclonal antibody. Intravenous ivuxolimab was administered to patients every 2 weeks at six dose levels: 0.01, 0.1, 0.3, 1.5, 3 and 10 mg/kg. Of the approximately 54 dose-escalation patients, hepatocellular carcinoma was present in about 19, melanoma in around 15, renal cell carcinoma in 9 and head and neck cancer in 9. In the dose-escalation cohort, approximately 83% of patients were male, and the mean age was 60 years with a range of about 23 to 79. Patients were allowed to have had prior anti-PD-1, anti-PD-L1 or anti-CTLA-4 therapy, and around 40% of the dose-escalation patients had previously received checkpoint inhibitors. Partial responses occurred in three dose-escalation patients, of whom one had hepatocellular carcinoma and two had cutaneous melanoma. The point of sequencing TCRbeta in the periphery was to test whether ivuxolimab changed TCR sequence diversity and drove clonal T-cell expansion. The paper describes the monotherapy dose-escalation part (N ≈ 49 patients) of the phase I trial of ivuxolimab.

According to the germline V gene, CDR1 reads MNHEY and CDR2 reads SVGAGI. Trimming removed 6 bases from V and 0 bases from J, leaving 12 bases between the germline ends. There are 15 amino acids in the CDR3, from cysteine to phenylalanine inclusive. The sequence is cut down to CDR3 DNA, 45 bases in frame from base 1. Study-wide findings and limitations: After ivuxolimab, more expanded clones were found on average in CD8+ T cells than in CD4+ T cells. Low levels of normalized T-cell clonal expansion were also seen in some patients who did not respond. At doses of 0.1 to 3.0 mg/kg, clonal expansion of both CD4+ and CD8+ blood T cells was observed from baseline to week 6. In the 0.1-3.0 mg/kg groups, partial responders had among the lowest normalized peripheral clonal expansion, particularly in CD8+ T cells. Antigen specificity was not determined for the clonally expanded peripheral T cells.

To sequence the TCRbeta CDR3 region, genomic DNA was isolated from the sorted cells. The immunoSEQ Assay was used to sequence the TCRbeta CDR3 regions. Drawn from immuneACCESS, this table holds only the in-frame rearrangements with V and J called that TCRdb kept. Clones are partly lost; checked studies trace under half to an unresolved V gene and leave the rest unexplained. Counted in this sample were more than 12,000 clones; 70% to 75% of them appeared once. The ten largest make up around 33% of the sample. Patients with a history of autoimmune disease or receiving systemic immunosuppression were excluded from the trial. Peripheral blood for TCR sequencing was collected from all dose cohorts at baseline, on cycle 4 day 1, and on cycle 7 day 1. Samples came from an open-label, multicenter, first-in-human phase I dose-escalation trial of ivuxolimab. Adults with locally advanced or metastatic melanoma, renal cell carcinoma, hepatocellular carcinoma or head and neck squamous cell carcinoma were enrolled in the trial. CD4+ and CD8+ T cells were sorted separately from peripheral blood before TCR sequencing.

The chain is encoded by TRBV6-5 joined to TRBJ2-1; perhaps TRBD2 is the D gene, with 5 bases matching. The sample consisted of CD4+ or CD8+ T cells sorted from blood, taken in a trial of the OX40 agonist ivuxolimab. The sequence derives from an adult with an advanced solid tumor such as melanoma, head and neck, liver or kidney cancer. This receptor has the CDR3 CASRDDYLSYNEQFF. The base sequence is TGTGCCAGCAGAGACGACTACCTCTCCTACAATGAGCAGTTCTTC.